Given below is one T cell receptor beta chain in context. Its target is not known. The data originate from a study of long-term antiretroviral therapy in people with HIV. There are 17 residues in the CDR3. Germline CDR1 is LNHNV and CDR2 is YYDKDF (reference sequence). Trimming left V 0 bases short and J 6 bases short, with 21 bases between. The assay, immunoSEQ v3.0, was run at survey level. Sequencing had a target that covered about 40,000-50,000 T-cell genomes per sample. Sequencing was performed with immunoSEQ multiplex PCR; in TCRdb, only in-frame clones are kept and a portion is missing. Here the sample spans about 22,000 clones, 85% being singletons. Study-level findings and limits: Post-ART diversity increased but stayed below transplant donor controls. Clones that had undergone expansion before ART prevailed in the repertoire throughout all time points.

Sequences were derived from unsorted PBMCs, sampled 1.6 years after starting antiretroviral therapy. The origin of this receptor is a man in his forties with HIV. The J gene is TRBJ2-7, the V gene TRBV15; D may match TRBD1 or TRBD2 (5 bases each). The DNA of the CDR3 is TGTGCCACCAGCAGAGATTCTCCTTGGGACGGCTCTTCCGAGCAGTACTTC. Translated, it gives CATSRDSPWDGSSEQYF.